Listed below are T cell receptor beta chains from one sample, sequenced in a study of T-cell reconstitution after alpha-beta-depleted transplantation in children. TCRdb called the PCR reads again in MiXCR, with one record for every CDR3 protein. Here the sample spans around 200,000 distinct CDR3 sequences, around 6.8% being singletons. Sample: PBMCs from the stem cell graft donor, taken from the stem cell graft. The receptors here all came from a human donor who donated a stem cell graft to a child with Wiskott-Aldrich syndrome. Both conserved end residues are part of each CDR3. Fields, in order: D gene, J gene, V gene, clone size, CDR3 DNA, CDR3 protein. D genes are given only for firm matches. Part of the rows lack a size; the others show once, few, many or a class for expanded clones.

D gene: TRBD1
J gene: TRBJ2-3
V gene: TRBV3-1
clone size: many
CDR3 DNA: TGTGCCAGCAGCCAAGATCGTCACGCAGGGGGCGACGCAGATACGCAGTATTTT
CDR3 protein: CASSQDRHAGGDADTQYF

D gene: TRBD2
J gene: TRBJ2-2
V gene: TRBV18
clone size: many
CDR3 DNA: TGTGCCAGCTCACCACCGGGACTAAGGAACACCGGGGAGCTGTTTTTT
CDR3 protein: CASSPPGLRNTGELFF

D gene: TRBD2
J gene: TRBJ2-5
V gene: TRBV19
clone size: NA
CDR3 DNA: TGTGCCAGTAGTAGCTTAGCGGGGAGTTTTGAGACCCAGTACTTC
CDR3 protein: CASSSLAGSFETQYF

D gene: NA
J gene: TRBJ2-1
V gene: TRBV7-8
clone size: many
CDR3 DNA: TGTGCCAGCAGCTTCCGACCGGGCACCCTAAGAGTACTACAGGGTGAGCAGTTCTTC
CDR3 protein: CASSFRPGTLRVLQGEQFF

D gene: TRBD1
J gene: TRBJ2-7
V gene: TRBV4-1
clone size: many
CDR3 DNA: TGCGCCAGCAGCCAGCCCGGGACAGCCTTCTACGAGCAGTACTTC
CDR3 protein: CASSQPGTAFYEQYF

D gene: NA
J gene: TRBJ1-1
V gene: TRBV20-1
clone size: few
CDR3 DNA: TGCAGTGCTAGAGGTACGTGGAACACTGAAGCTTTCTTT
CDR3 protein: CSARGTWNTEAFF

D gene: TRBD2
J gene: TRBJ2-3
V gene: TRBV5-1
clone size: many
CDR3 DNA: TGCGCCAGCAGCCCCGGGACTAGCGGAGATACGCAGTATTTT
CDR3 protein: CASSPGTSGDTQYF

D gene: TRBD1
J gene: TRBJ1-2
V gene: TRBV18
clone size: many
CDR3 DNA: TGTGCCAGCTCACCCAGACAGGGAGGTGGCTACACCTTC
CDR3 protein: CASSPRQGGGYTF

D gene: TRBD1
J gene: TRBJ1-2
V gene: TRBV7-2
clone size: many
CDR3 DNA: TGTGCCAGCACCCCCCCTGGCAGGGGGCGCATCGATGGCTACACCTTC
CDR3 protein: CASTPPGRGRIDGYTF

D gene: NA
J gene: TRBJ2-1
V gene: TRBV7-2
clone size: many
CDR3 DNA: TGTGCCAGCAGCATTACAATCCGTGACAATGAGCAGTTCTTC
CDR3 protein: CASSITIRDNEQFF

D gene: NA
J gene: TRBJ2-7
V gene: TRBV20-1
clone size: many
CDR3 DNA: TGCAGTGCTAGATATGGCAGGGAGGTCTCCGAGCAGTACTTC
CDR3 protein: CSARYGREVSEQYF

D gene: NA
J gene: TRBJ1-1
V gene: TRBV5-1
clone size: few
CDR3 DNA: TGCGCCAGCAGGCTTTCCATCCAAAGCCACACTGAAGCTTTCTTT
CDR3 protein: CASRLSIQSHTEAFF

D gene: TRBD1
J gene: TRBJ2-2
V gene: TRBV6-1
clone size: many
CDR3 DNA: TGTGCCAGCACCTCCGGACAGGGGAACACCGGGGAGCTGTTTTTT
CDR3 protein: CASTSGQGNTGELFF

D gene: TRBD2
J gene: TRBJ2-3
V gene: TRBV20-1
clone size: many
CDR3 DNA: TGCAGTGCTAGAGATTCGCGCGGGAGGGTAGATACGCAGTATTTT
CDR3 protein: CSARDSRGRVDTQYF

D gene: NA
J gene: TRBJ2-1
V gene: TRBV30
clone size: NA
CDR3 DNA: TGTGCCTGGAGTTACCTAGCCGACGAGCAGTTCTTC
CDR3 protein: CAWSYLADEQFF

D gene: NA
J gene: TRBJ1-5
V gene: TRBV12-3/TRBV12-4
clone size: NA
CDR3 DNA: TGTGCCAGCAGTTTAAACATTCGGCCTCTAGGGATGGAGAGGAGCAATCAGCCCCAGCATTTT
CDR3 protein: CASSLNIRPLGMERSNQPQHF

D gene: NA
J gene: TRBJ2-3
V gene: TRBV30
clone size: few
CDR3 DNA: TGTGCCTGGAGTAGTGCGGTCACAGATACGCAGTATTTT
CDR3 protein: CAWSSAVTDTQYF

D gene: TRBD1
J gene: TRBJ2-7
V gene: TRBV2
clone size: NA
CDR3 DNA: TGTGCCAGCAGTGAATATCTGGGACAGGGCTACGAGCAGTACTTC
CDR3 protein: CASSEYLGQGYEQYF

D gene: NA
J gene: TRBJ2-3
V gene: TRBV24-1
clone size: many
CDR3 DNA: TGTGCCACCAGTGATTCGTGGGAGACAGATACGCAGTATTTT
CDR3 protein: CATSDSWETDTQYF

D gene: NA
J gene: TRBJ2-1
V gene: TRBV24-1
clone size: many
CDR3 DNA: TGTGCCACCAGTGATCGCCAGGAGCGGGTCCATGAGCAGTTCTTC
CDR3 protein: CATSDRQERVHEQFF

D gene: TRBD2
J gene: TRBJ2-3
V gene: TRBV3-1
clone size: NA
CDR3 DNA: TGTGCCAGCAGCCAAGTCGCGGGAGGGCCAGATACGCAGTATTTT
CDR3 protein: CASSQVAGGPDTQYF

D gene: TRBD1
J gene: TRBJ2-3
V gene: TRBV5-5
clone size: many
CDR3 DNA: TGTGCCAGCAGCCATCCGGGACAGGCAACAGATACGCAGTATTTT
CDR3 protein: CASSHPGQATDTQYF

D gene: NA
J gene: TRBJ2-5
V gene: TRBV7-6
clone size: NA
CDR3 DNA: TGTGCCAGCAGCTTAGGGGCGGCGAACCAAGAGACCCAGTACTTC
CDR3 protein: CASSLGAANQETQYF

D gene: NA
J gene: TRBJ2-1
V gene: TRBV5-6
clone size: many
CDR3 DNA: TGTGCCAGCAGCTTGTTCGGTGCCATTTACAATGAGCAGTTCTTC
CDR3 protein: CASSLFGAIYNEQFF

D gene: NA
J gene: TRBJ2-1
V gene: TRBV12-3/TRBV12-4
clone size: many
CDR3 DNA: TGTGCCAGTAAACTTCAAGCCGGGTATGAGCAGTTCTTC
CDR3 protein: CASKLQAGYEQFF

D gene: TRBD2
J gene: TRBJ2-3
V gene: TRBV6-2/TRBV6-3
clone size: many
CDR3 DNA: TGTGCCAGCAGTTACAAAGGCCGCGCTAGCGGTGCTTATTCGGATACGCAGTATTTT
CDR3 protein: CASSYKGRASGAYSDTQYF

D gene: TRBD2
J gene: TRBJ2-2
V gene: TRBV30
clone size: NA
CDR3 DNA: TGTGCCTGGAGAGGGGCTAGCGGGAGCAACACCGGGGAGCTGTTTTTT
CDR3 protein: CAWRGASGSNTGELFF

D gene: TRBD2
J gene: TRBJ2-3
V gene: TRBV6-2/TRBV6-3
clone size: once
CDR3 DNA: TGTGCCAGCCAAACAAAGCGGGAGGGCCTGGAAGTTACGCAGTATTTT
CDR3 protein: CASQTKREGLEVTQYF

D gene: TRBD2
J gene: TRBJ2-3
V gene: TRBV20-1
clone size: many
CDR3 DNA: TGCAGTGCTACCGGACTAGCGGGAATAGATACGCAGTATTTT
CDR3 protein: CSATGLAGIDTQYF

D gene: TRBD1
J gene: TRBJ2-2
V gene: TRBV12-5
clone size: many
CDR3 DNA: TGTGCTAGTGGTTCGACAGGGGGTCTCACCGGGGAGCTGTTTTTT
CDR3 protein: CASGSTGGLTGELFF

D gene: NA
J gene: TRBJ1-1
V gene: TRBV2
clone size: many
CDR3 DNA: TGTGCCAGCAGTGAAACGGGTGGGATCACTGAAGCTTTCTTT
CDR3 protein: CASSETGGITEAFF

D gene: NA
J gene: TRBJ2-1
V gene: TRBV4-3
clone size: many
CDR3 DNA: TGCGCCAGCAGCCAAACCTGGGACTCGCCGCAGTTCTTC
CDR3 protein: CASSQTWDSPQFF

D gene: NA
J gene: TRBJ2-3
V gene: TRBV7-2
clone size: many
CDR3 DNA: TGTGCCAGCAGCTCGACCAGGGTTTGGTCAGATACGCAGTATTTT
CDR3 protein: CASSSTRVWSDTQYF

D gene: NA
J gene: TRBJ2-2
V gene: TRBV6-2/TRBV6-3
clone size: few
CDR3 DNA: TGTGCCAGCAGTCGCCTGGGCCAGGGGAACACCGGGGAGCTGTTTTTT
CDR3 protein: CASSRLGQGNTGELFF

D gene: NA
J gene: TRBJ2-5
V gene: TRBV12-3/TRBV12-4
clone size: NA
CDR3 DNA: TGTGCCAGCAGTTTGCGGGCTGTTGAAGGGACCCAGTACTTC
CDR3 protein: CASSLRAVEGTQYF

D gene: TRBD2
J gene: TRBJ2-4
V gene: TRBV6-5
clone size: many
CDR3 DNA: TGTGCCAGCGGCGGGGGAAGAGCCAAAAACATTCAGTACTTC
CDR3 protein: CASGGGRAKNIQYF

D gene: TRBD2
J gene: TRBJ2-3
V gene: TRBV7-2
clone size: many
CDR3 DNA: TGTGCCAGCAGCTTAGCACTAGCGACAGATACGCAGTATTTT
CDR3 protein: CASSLALATDTQYF

D gene: TRBD1
J gene: TRBJ2-5
V gene: TRBV30
clone size: few
CDR3 DNA: TGTGCCTTCCTCGGACAGGGTATTCTAGAGACCCAGTACTTC
CDR3 protein: CAFLGQGILETQYF

D gene: NA
J gene: TRBJ2-7
V gene: TRBV9
clone size: many
CDR3 DNA: TGTGCCAGCAGCGTCGGTCCGGACACCTCCGAGCAGTACTTC
CDR3 protein: CASSVGPDTSEQYF

D gene: TRBD2
J gene: TRBJ2-7
V gene: TRBV7-2
clone size: many
CDR3 DNA: TGTGCCAGCAGCTTAGGGCAGCCGGGACTAGGCTACGAGCAGTACTTC
CDR3 protein: CASSLGQPGLGYEQYF

D gene: NA
J gene: TRBJ2-3
V gene: TRBV29-1
clone size: many
CDR3 DNA: TGCAGCGTTGAGTCTTCAGATACGCAGTATTTT
CDR3 protein: CSVESSDTQYF

D gene: NA
J gene: TRBJ1-2
V gene: TRBV12-3/TRBV12-4
clone size: many
CDR3 DNA: TGTGCCAGCAGTCCCACGGGACCGCACTCGATCTATGGCTACACCTTC
CDR3 protein: CASSPTGPHSIYGYTF

D gene: NA
J gene: TRBJ2-1
V gene: TRBV5-6
clone size: many
CDR3 DNA: TGTGCCAGCAGCACCGGGACTCCCCTCTACAATGAGCAGTTCTTC
CDR3 protein: CASSTGTPLYNEQFF

D gene: NA
J gene: TRBJ1-2
V gene: TRBV7-2
clone size: few
CDR3 DNA: TGTGCCAGCAGCCCAAGCCAGGGTCTAGGCTACACCTTC
CDR3 protein: CASSPSQGLGYTF

D gene: NA
J gene: TRBJ2-3
V gene: TRBV20-1
clone size: many
CDR3 DNA: TGCAGTGCTAGAGATTTTAGGGGCGGAACAGATACGCAGTATTTT
CDR3 protein: CSARDFRGGTDTQYF

D gene: NA
J gene: TRBJ2-2
V gene: TRBV11-2
clone size: NA
CDR3 DNA: TGTGCCAGCAGCTTAGAAATTTACATGGTGGACGCCGGGGAGCTGTTTTTT
CDR3 protein: CASSLEIYMVDAGELFF

D gene: NA
J gene: TRBJ2-7
V gene: TRBV5-5
clone size: many
CDR3 DNA: TGTGCCAGCAGACGCCTTCTGGGTGAGCAGTACTTC
CDR3 protein: CASRRLLGEQYF

D gene: TRBD1
J gene: TRBJ2-5
V gene: TRBV7-9
clone size: NA
CDR3 DNA: TGTGCCAGCAGCCCCGGGACAGGGACAATAGAGACCCAGTACTTC
CDR3 protein: CASSPGTGTIETQYF

D gene: TRBD2
J gene: TRBJ2-1
V gene: TRBV12-3/TRBV12-4
clone size: many
CDR3 DNA: TGTGCCAGCAGCCAAAGCGGGAGGGCCTTAAATGAGCAGTTCTTC
CDR3 protein: CASSQSGRALNEQFF

D gene: NA
J gene: TRBJ1-3
V gene: TRBV10-3
clone size: many
CDR3 DNA: TGTGCCATCAGTGAGTCTGGGGCAGAAGACACCATATATTTT
CDR3 protein: CAISESGAEDTIYF

D gene: TRBD2
J gene: TRBJ2-3
V gene: TRBV20-1
clone size: many
CDR3 DNA: TGCAGTGCTAGAGAAGCGGGAAGCACAGATACGCAGTATTTT
CDR3 protein: CSAREAGSTDTQYF

D gene: NA
J gene: TRBJ1-2
V gene: TRBV20-1
clone size: many
CDR3 DNA: TGCAGTGCTGAAGAAGGGGAAGGCTATGGCTACACCTTC
CDR3 protein: CSAEEGEGYGYTF

D gene: TRBD1
J gene: TRBJ1-4
V gene: TRBV7-9
clone size: large
CDR3 DNA: TGTGCCAGCAGCTTAGACCGGGACAGCGATGAAAAACTGTTTTTT
CDR3 protein: CASSLDRDSDEKLFF

D gene: NA
J gene: TRBJ2-7
V gene: TRBV12-3/TRBV12-4
clone size: many
CDR3 DNA: TGTGCCAGCAGAGCCACCAAGGGAAGCTCCTACGAGCAGTACTTC
CDR3 protein: CASRATKGSSYEQYF

D gene: TRBD2
J gene: TRBJ2-3
V gene: TRBV4-2
clone size: many
CDR3 DNA: TGTGCCAGCAGCCAAGACGGGACTAGCGGGGATACGCAGTATTTT
CDR3 protein: CASSQDGTSGDTQYF

D gene: NA
J gene: TRBJ1-2
V gene: TRBV29-1
clone size: many
CDR3 DNA: TGCAGCGGGGACCGGCTTAGCTATGGCTACACCTTC
CDR3 protein: CSGDRLSYGYTF

D gene: NA
J gene: TRBJ1-4
V gene: TRBV12-3/TRBV12-4
clone size: many
CDR3 DNA: TGTGCCAGCAGCCTGGACATGGGTAGTGGCCAAAAACTGTTTTTT
CDR3 protein: CASSLDMGSGQKLFF

D gene: NA
J gene: TRBJ2-7
V gene: TRBV6-5
clone size: many
CDR3 DNA: TGTGCCAGCAGTTACTCTGGGGACGGTGTTTCTTACGAGCAGTACTTC
CDR3 protein: CASSYSGDGVSYEQYF

D gene: TRBD2
J gene: TRBJ2-5
V gene: TRBV11-2
clone size: NA
CDR3 DNA: TGTGCCAGCAGCCCGATAGTTGCGGGGGGTAGAGAGACCCAGTACTTC
CDR3 protein: CASSPIVAGGRETQYF